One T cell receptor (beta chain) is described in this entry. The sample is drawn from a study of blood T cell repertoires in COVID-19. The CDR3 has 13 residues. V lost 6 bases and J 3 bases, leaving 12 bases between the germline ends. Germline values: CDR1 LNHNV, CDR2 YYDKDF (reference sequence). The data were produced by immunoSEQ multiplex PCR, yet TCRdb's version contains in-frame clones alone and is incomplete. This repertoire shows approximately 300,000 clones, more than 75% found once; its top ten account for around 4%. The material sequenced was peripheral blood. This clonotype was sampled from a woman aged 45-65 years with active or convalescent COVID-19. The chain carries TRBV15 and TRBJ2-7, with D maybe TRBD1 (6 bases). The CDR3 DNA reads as TGTGCCACCAGTCTGCCGGACAGCTACGAGCAGTACTTC. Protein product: CATSLPDSYEQYF.